This TCR beta chain was captured by sequencing in a study of neoadjuvant nivolumab and ipilimumab in lung cancer (dated by TCRdb to 2020 to 2022). As for the study more broadly: Nivolumab was administered intravenously at 3 mg/kg on days 1, 15 and 29, and in the combination arm ipilimumab 1 mg/kg was added on day 1 only. For each study arm, the primary endpoint of the trial was the rate of major pathologic response (MPR) in the intention-to-treat population. A total of just under 45 patients with operable NSCLC were treated in the trial, with approximately 23 randomized to nivolumab monotherapy and some 20 randomized to nivolumab plus ipilimumab. TCR repertoires were compared between pretherapy (baseline) peripheral blood and tumors resected at surgery after neoadjuvant immune checkpoint blockade. Matched pretherapy and resected tumor pairs were analyzed from seven patients, of whom four had been treated with nivolumab and three with nivolumab plus ipilimumab.

Interpreted using the paper, the time point label stands for: pretherapy, before neoadjuvant immune checkpoint inhibitors. The samples were taken from NEOSTAR, a phase 2 randomized trial in operable NSCLC that tested neoadjuvant nivolumab or nivolumab plus ipilimumab, followed by surgery. Library creation used the immunoSEQ multiplex PCR assay. The published analysis was carried out like this. Repertoires were summarized by richness and clonality, and significantly expanded and contracted clones were identified between pre- and post-therapy samples. Sourced from immuneACCESS, this table was stored by TCRdb with only in-frame sequences that have V and J called. A share of the clones is absent; for the studies checked, an unresolved V gene accounts for under half, and the remainder has no known explanation. The V and J calls and the clone size are those of that table, but D and trimming were determined from the DNA. Recorded for this sample are 40,000 to 60,000 clones; approximately 90% of them occurred a single time. Roughly 3.7% of the sample lies in the top ten.

CDR1 and CDR2 (SGHAT, FQDESV) derive from the germline V gene (reference sequence). From its cysteine to its phenylalanine, the CDR3 spans 15 amino acids. Just CDR3 DNA is preserved here, 45 bases in frame from base 1. V is trimmed back by 1 base and J by 4 bases, and the junction contains 7 bases that no gene match accounts for. Worth noting for this clone: It has no known antigen specificity. No base qualities exist here, and no much larger clone lies one base off it.

Here is what the overall study found, with its caveats: Greater TCR richness and clonality were observed in resected tumors than in tumor-adjacent uninvolved lung, and increases were observed in more dual-therapy-treated tumors. From pretherapy to surgery, tumor T-cell richness and clonality increased in three of three dual-therapy tumors but in only two of four nivolumab-treated tumors. A small number of samples was subjected to TCR sequencing. Richness in tumors resected after neoadjuvant therapy showed a positive correlation with pretherapy blood TCR richness (Spearman R ~ 0.86). No significant correlation was found between TCR clonality and pathologic tumor regression, and only a single major-pathologic-response sample was available for the analysis of TCR clonality versus pathologic tumor regression.

This clonotype was obtained from an adult with non-small cell lung cancer. Some clones in this sample may be carry-over from other donors' samples. The sequence links TRBV11-1 to TRBJ2-7, with 7 junctional bases fitting TRBD2. The sample was blood, taken before neoadjuvant nivolumab, alone or with ipilimumab. CDR3 loop: CASSLEEREGYEQYF. The nucleotide sequence reads TGTGCCAGCAGCTTAGAGGAGCGGGAAGGTTACGAGCAGTACTTC.